This passage covers 16 T cell receptor beta chains from one sample sequenced in a study of blood T cell repertoires in COVID-19. The table came from immunoSEQ multiplex PCR; TCRdb's copy has only in-frame clones and leaves some out. The sample contains approximately 91,000 clones, 70% to 90% of which appear only once. Sample: peripheral blood. These receptors originate from a man aged 65 to 79 with acute or convalescent COVID-19.

V is TRBV30 and J is TRBJ1-1; possibly TRBD1 for D (6 bases). This CDR3 is 11 amino acids long. Germline V CDR1 and CDR2: GTSNPN, SVGIG (reference sequence). CDR3 protein: CLGRGFTEAFF. DNA for the CDR3: TGTCTTGGCAGGGGATTTACTGAAGCTTTCTTT.

This clone was detected only a few times. The chain couples TRBV6-6 to TRBJ1-1, with D possibly TRBD1 on 5 matching bases. The CDR3 length is 15 residues. The V gene lost 6 bases and the J gene lost 1 base, with 15 bases spanning the gap. CDR1 is MNHNY, CDR2 SVGAGI, per germline (reference sequence). The CDR3 protein is CASSGPEGRNTEAFF. The CDR3 region has the DNA TGTGCCAGCAGCGGCCCGGAGGGGAGGAACACTGAAGCTTTCTTT.

This clone was detected a few times. The chain is built from TRBV5-1 and TRBJ1-3, with D possibly TRBD1 on 6 matching bases. The ends were cut back, 4 bases at V and 2 bases at J, with 10 bases in the middle. The CDR3 extends over 14 amino acids. Germline values: CDR1 SGHRS, CDR2 YFSETQ. The CDR3 DNA sequence: TGCGCCAGCAGCGAGGGACACCCTGGAAACACCATATATTTT. Amino acids: CASSEGHPGNTIYF.

V gene TRBV28 combines with J gene TRBJ1-3, with 7 bases that match TRBD1. The length of the CDR3 is 14 residues. The germline V gene has CDR1 MDHEN and CDR2 SYDVKM. Trimming took 7 bases from V and 0 from J; bases not matched to a gene: 3. The CDR3 DNA sequence: TGTGCCAGCACCTCAGGGGGCTCTGGAAACACCATATATTTT. Its protein is CASTSGGSGNTIYF.

J is TRBJ2-2 and V is TRBV5-4; 7 positions match TRBD2. The germline V gene has CDR1 SGHNT and CDR2 YYREEE (reference sequence). CDR3 length equals 15 residues. J lost 3 bases, V lost 4 bases, and 6 bases had no gene match. CDR3 loop: CASSPRTRHTGELFF. The CDR3 nucleotides are TGTGCCAGCAGCCCCCGGACTAGACACACCGGGGAGCTGTTTTTT.

The CDR3 protein is CASSLYPNSYEQYF. The CDR3 region has the DNA TGTGCCAGCAGCTTATACCCTAACTCCTACGAGCAGTACTTC. V usage is TRBV11-2 and J usage is TRBJ2-7, with D unresolved. Trimming cost V 2 bases and J 0 bases, with 8 bases left between them. Germline V gives CDR1 SGHAT, CDR2 FQNNGV. This CDR3 region has 14 residues.

The J gene is TRBJ1-1, the V gene TRBV19; no definite D call. CDR3 length equals 14 residues. V lost 5 bases, J lost 2 bases, and 12 bases lay in between. The germline V gene has CDR1 LNHDA and CDR2 SQIVND (reference sequence). This chain's CDR3 is CASSQRLLNTEAFF. The CDR3, as DNA: TGTGCCAGTAGTCAGCGGCTGTTAAACACTGAAGCTTTCTTT.

The chain couples TRBV5-1 to TRBJ1-4, with D possibly TRBD1 on 5 matching bases. The germline V and J ends were trimmed by 4 bases and 5 bases, with 12 bases remaining between them. The germline V gene encodes CDR1 SGHRS and CDR2 YFSETQ. The CDR3 is made up of 14 amino acids. As DNA, the CDR3 is TGCGCCAGCAGCGCGGGACGGGGAAATGAAAAACTGTTTTTT. This codes for CASSAGRGNEKLFF.

A single count supports this clone. The V call is TRBV5-4, the J call TRBJ2-1; a possible D gene is TRBD1 (5 bases). The CDR3 is made up of 14 amino acids. V was trimmed by 0 bases and J by 7 bases, leaving 11 bases between them. CDR1 is SGHNT, CDR2 YYREEE, per germline (reference sequence). The CDR3 sequence: CASSLAQAGNEQFF. CDR3 DNA sequence: TGTGCCAGCAGCTTGGCACAGGCCGGGAATGAGCAGTTCTTC.

The chain combines TRBV28 with TRBJ1-6; 7 positions agree with TRBD1. The CDR3 runs 14 residues. V lost 3 bases to trimming and J lost 9 bases; unmatched junction nucleotides: 5. The germline V gene has CDR1 MDHEN and CDR2 SYDVKM. The CDR3: CASSFGGGSSPLHF. The CDR3 nucleotides are TGTGCCAGCAGTTTTGGAGGGGGCAGTTCACCCCTCCACTTT.

The V and J genes are TRBV5-4 and TRBJ1-1; TRBD1 might be the D (5 bases). Germline lookup yields CDR1 SGHNT and CDR2 YYREEE (reference sequence). V lost 4 bases to trimming and J lost 0 bases, with 7 bases between them. CDR3 size: 13 residues. The CDR3 region is CASSQTVNTEAFF. The CDR3 region has the DNA TGTGCCAGCAGCCAGACAGTGAACACTGAAGCTTTCTTT.

This chain joins TRBV7-9 and TRBJ2-3; 7 bases align to TRBD2. The V and J ends lost 8 bases and 2 bases, in that order; junction bases with no gene match: 16. The CDR3 length is 17 residues. The germline gives CDR1 SEHNR, CDR2 FQNEAQ (reference sequence). CDR3 nucleotides: TGTGCCAGCCCTGCGGGGGAGCCTTCGCTTTTCACAGATACGCAGTATTTT. Translated, it gives CASPAGEPSLFTDTQYF.

The rearrangement joins TRBV5-6 to TRBJ2-1, with D tentatively TRBD2 (6 bases). Looked up from germline, CDR1 is SGHDT and CDR2 is YYEEEE. The CDR3 runs to 14 residues. Trimming pared 3 bases from V and 4 bases from J, leaving 11 bases between. In DNA form, the CDR3 reads TGTGCCAGCAGCTCTAGCGCTGTGTACAATGAGCAGTTCTTC. Its protein product is CASSSSAVYNEQFF.

The chain recombines TRBV19 with TRBJ1-1; TRBD1 might be the D (5 bases). Germline V CDR1 and CDR2: LNHDA, SQIVND (reference sequence). The germline V and J ends were trimmed by 5 bases and 2 bases, with 18 bases remaining between them. The CDR3 covers 16 residues. CDR3 sequence (DNA): TGTGCCAGTAGTCGGGGGGTCGGGATATTTAACACTGAAGCTTTCTTT. Translation: CASSRGVGIFNTEAFF. Drawing the rest from reference TRBV19 and TRBJ1-1, the complete variable domain is DGGITQSPKYLFRKEGQNVTLSCEQNLNHDAMYWYRQDPGQGLRLIYYSQIVNDFQKGDIAEGYSVSREKKESFPLTVTSAQKNPTAFYLCASSRGVGIFNTEAFFGQGTRLTVV.

This chain uses TRBV15 with TRBJ1-6, with D unclear. The CDR3 has 15 residues. The V end lost 0 bases, the J end lost 4 bases, and 7 bases lay between the germline ends. CDR1 is LNHNV and CDR2 is YYDKDF in the germline V gene (reference sequence). In nucleotides, the CDR3 is TGTGCCACCAGCAGAGACCAGGTTTATAATTCACCCCTCCACTTT. This translates into CATSRDQVYNSPLHF. Combining the CDR3 with reference TRBV15 and TRBJ1-6 gives the whole variable domain DAMVIQNPRYQVTQFGKPVTLSCSQTLNHNVMYWYQQKSSQAPKLLFHYYDKDFNNEADTPDNFQSRRPNTSFCFLDIRSPGLGDTAMYLCATSRDQVYNSPLHFGNGTRLTVT.

The chain has TRBV18 and TRBJ1-5; TRBD1 is a possible D gene (6 bases). Trimming left V 3 bases short and J 2 bases short, with 11 bases between. Per the germline V gene, CDR1 is KGHSH and CDR2 is LQKENI. CDR3 size: 15 residues. The CDR3 reads CASSPQQGGNQPQHF. In nucleotides, the CDR3 is TGTGCCAGCTCACCTCAACAGGGAGGCAATCAGCCCCAGCATTTT. Full variable domain (remainder filled in from reference TRBV18 and TRBJ1-5): NAGVMQNPRHLVRRRGQEARLRCSPMKGHSHVYWYRQLPEEGLKFMVYLQKENIIDESGMPKERFSAEFPKEGPSILRIQQVVRGDSAAYFCASSPQQGGNQPQHFGDGTRLSIL.